Each of the 11 T cell receptor beta chains below was sequenced from the same sample in a study of shared clonotypes between healthy human individuals. TCRdb keeps only in-frame clones here, not all; method: immunoSEQ multiplex PCR. The sample comprises about 1 million clones, roughly 80% of which are singletons, and approximately 1.5% rests with the top ten. The sequencing input was memory CD4+ T cells sorted from blood. Subset reported: CD45RA-negative fraction. The receptors originated from a man aged 18-30 years in good health.

The chain couples TRBV30 to TRBJ2-2; TRBD2 matches at 9 bases. The CDR3 sequence is 15 residues long. The germline gives CDR1 GTSNPN, CDR2 SVGIG (reference sequence). After removal of 1 base from V and 7 bases from J, the junction contained 7 bases not matched to a gene. CDR3 sequence reads: CAWSGLAARGGELFF. For the CDR3, the DNA is TGTGCCTGGAGTGGACTAGCGGCTAGGGGCGGGGAGCTGTTTTTT.

The chain uses TRBV30 and TRBJ1-2; perhaps TRBD1 as D (5 bases). The germline V gene encodes CDR1 GTSNPN and CDR2 SVGIG (reference sequence). Trimming pared 2 bases from V and 4 bases from J, leaving 14 bases between. The CDR3 has 14 amino acids. The CDR3 DNA is TGTGCCTGGAGTTCCCAGGGCGTCGGCTATGGCTACACCTTC. Translating it yields CAWSSQGVGYGYTF.

The CDR3 bases are TGTGCCAGCAGTGGCGGGACAAAGCAAGAGACCCAGTACTTC. Its protein is CASSGGTKQETQYF. The V gene is TRBV6-1, the J gene TRBJ2-5, with D perhaps matching TRBD1 or TRBD2 (6 bases each). The CDR3 contains 14 residues. The germline V gene encodes CDR1 MNHNS and CDR2 SASEGT. V was shortened by 4 bases and J by 2 bases, with 11 bases between the two germline ends.

The chain uses TRBV19 and TRBJ1-2; possibly TRBD1 for D (5 bases). Trimming took 3 bases from V and 8 from J, leaving 7 bases between them. Germline CDR1 LNHDA, CDR2 SQIVND (reference sequence). The CDR3 consists of 11 residues. CDR3 residues: CASSMGRGYTF. CDR3 bases: TGTGCCAGTAGTATGGGGCGGGGCTACACCTTC.

The J gene is TRBJ2-1, the V gene TRBV7-8, with 8 bases lining up with TRBD1. CDR1 is SGHVS, CDR2 FQNEAQ, per germline. V lost 7 bases, J lost 7 bases, and 15 bases stayed unmatched. This CDR3 has 16 residues. Here the CDR3 reads CASTPGAGGLVNEQFF. CDR3 nucleotide sequence: TGTGCCAGCACCCCAGGGGCAGGGGGCTTAGTTAATGAGCAGTTCTTC.

J is TRBJ2-1 and V is TRBV5-6; no clear D gene. Germline CDR1 reads SGHDT; CDR2 reads YYEEEE. The V end was cut by 0 bases, the J end by 2 bases, with 12 bases between. The CDR3 is 16 amino acids. As DNA, the CDR3 is TGTGCCAGCAGCTTGGAGTTTTCTTCCCCCTACAATGAGCAGTTCTTC. The encoded protein is CASSLEFSSPYNEQFF.

This chain uses TRBV28 with TRBJ1-1; TRBD1 aligns across 8 bases. The CDR3 extends over 16 amino acids. The germline V gene encodes CDR1 MDHEN and CDR2 SYDVKM. V was pared by 3 bases and J by 5 bases, with 11 bases of the junction left unmatched. CDR3 in amino acids: CASSLGQVTLRTEAFF. CDR3 in DNA: TGTGCCAGCAGTTTGGGACAGGTGACTTTGAGGACTGAAGCTTTCTTT.

The CDR3 nucleotides are TGTGCCAGTAGTTTGGGTCAGATCAACTATGGCTACACCTTC. Amino acids: CASSLGQINYGYTF. This rearrangement joins TRBV19 to TRBJ1-2; unclear D gene. The CDR3 totals 14 residues. Germline V CDR1 and CDR2: LNHDA, SQIVND (reference sequence). With 5 bases removed from V and 2 bases from J, the gap between germline ends came to 12 bases.

This clone was detected only a few times. This chain connects TRBV18 to TRBJ2-1; D is unclear. This CDR3 contains 15 residues. Germline values: CDR1 KGHSH, CDR2 LQKENI. V lost 1 base to trimming and J lost 6 bases, with 13 bases between them. CDR3 DNA sequence: TGTGCCAGCTCACCACGGATGGGCAATGTCAATGAGCAGTTCTTC. Protein: CASSPRMGNVNEQFF.

V and J are TRBV4-1 and TRBJ1-3, with D perhaps TRBD1 (5 bases). V dropped 1 base and J dropped 3 bases, with 7 bases sitting between them. In germline, CDR1 is MGHRA, CDR2 YSYEKL. This CDR3 spans 14 amino acids. Here the CDR3 reads CASSQAGIGNTIYF. The CDR3 DNA follows: TGCGCCAGCAGCCAAGCAGGGATTGGAAACACCATATATTTT.

In its sample, this clone was seen once. The chain recombines TRBV7-6 with TRBJ2-7; no definite D call. Trimming stripped 3 bases from V and 3 bases from J, with 12 bases between. Looked up from germline, CDR1 is SGHVS and CDR2 is FNYEAQ. The CDR3 is made up of 14 amino acids. CDR3 amino acids: CASSLGDSGYEQYF. DNA for the CDR3: TGTGCCAGCAGCTTGGGTGATTCTGGCTACGAGCAGTACTTC.